One sample yielded the 30 T cell receptor beta chains listed below, sequenced in a study of blood T cell repertoires in COVID-19. Measured with immunoSEQ multiplex PCR; TCRdb has only the in-frame clones, and not every one. Of about 400,000 clones detected, approximately 88% appear once; the ten largest clones hold over 2%. Sequencing input: PBMCs or T cells enriched from blood (not recorded which). The origin of the receptors is a middle-aged woman with acute COVID-19.

The chain has TRBV4-1 and TRBJ2-3; TRBD1 is a possible D gene (5 bases). Trimming shortened V by 4 bases and J by 2 bases, and 13 bases separated the two germline ends. CDR1 and CDR2 from the germline V gene are MGHRA and YSYEKL. This CDR3 has 15 amino acids. The CDR3 DNA reads TGCGCCAGCAGCCCCAGACAGCCCCCCACAGATACGCAGTATTTT. This encodes CASSPRQPPTDTQYF.

The rearrangement uses TRBV7-2 and TRBJ2-7; 8 bases match TRBD1. The CDR3 is 17 amino acids. Per the germline V gene, CDR1 is SGHTA and CDR2 is FQGNSA. V was clipped by 1 base and J by 4 bases; unmatched bases: 12. CDR3: CASSLGTGTGLTYEQYF. The CDR3 bases are TGTGCCAGCAGCTTAGGGACAGGGACGGGGCTGACGTACGAGCAGTACTTC. Drawing the rest from reference TRBV7-2 and TRBJ2-7, the complete variable domain is GAGVSQSPSNKVTEKGKDVELRCDPISGHTALYWYRQSLGQGLEFLIYFQGNSAPDKSGLPSDRFSAERTGGSVSTLTIQRTQQEDSAVYLCASSLGTGTGLTYEQYFGPGTRLTVT.

The chain combines TRBV9 with TRBJ2-1; 9 positions agree with TRBD2. The length of the CDR3 is 17 residues. J lost 1 base, V lost 0 bases, and 5 bases had no gene match. Germline lookup yields CDR1 SGDLS and CDR2 YYNGEE. CDR3 nucleotides: TGTGCCAGCAGCGTAGGTTCTAGCGGGGCATCCTACAATGAGCAGTTCTTC. This translates into CASSVGSSGASYNEQFF.

This chain links TRBV29-1 with TRBJ1-2; maybe TRBD1 (6 bases). The V end lost 3 bases, the J end lost 3 bases, and 8 bases lay between the germline ends. Germline V gives CDR1 SQVTM, CDR2 ANQGSEA. The CDR3 runs 12 residues. CDR3 protein: CSVEGADYGYTF. DNA of the CDR3: TGCAGCGTTGAGGGGGCCGACTATGGCTACACCTTC.

The chain is built from TRBV6-5 and TRBJ1-1; D ambiguous. There are 14 residues in the CDR3. Trimming took off 8 bases at V and 2 bases at J, with 15 bases between the two ends. Germline CDR1 reads MNHEY; CDR2 reads SVGAGI. This chain's CDR3 is CASVTPGINTEAFF. CDR3 DNA: TGTGCCAGCGTAACCCCAGGAATTAACACTGAAGCTTTCTTT.

The V gene is TRBV4-1, the J gene TRBJ1-6; no firm D call. The CDR3 extends over 15 amino acids. Germline V lookup: CDR1 MGHRA, CDR2 YSYEKL. V was clipped by 3 bases and J by 0 bases, with 6 bases between them. The CDR3 loop reads CASSQVSSYNSPLHF. CDR3 coding DNA: TGCGCCAGCAGCCAGGTGAGCTCCTATAATTCACCCCTCCACTTT.

The rearrangement uses TRBV13 and TRBJ2-5, with 9 bases aligning to TRBD1. Germline V gives CDR1 PRHDT, CDR2 FYEKMQ (reference sequence). The CDR3 has 15 amino acids. The ends lost 3 bases at V and 5 bases at J; junction bases unmatched: 7. CDR3 in amino acids: CASSFRTGVPETQYF. The DNA of the CDR3 is TGTGCCAGCAGCTTCCGGACAGGGGTTCCGGAGACCCAGTACTTC.

CDR3 nucleotide sequence: TGCGCCAGCAGCCCAACCGGGACAGGGCTTGGTCAGCCCCAGCATTTT. Protein: CASSPTGTGLGQPQHF. This chain links TRBV5-1 with TRBJ1-5; 9 nucleotides align to TRBD1. CDR1 SGHRS and CDR2 YFSETQ come from the germline V gene. The J segment lost 6 bases and the V segment lost 4 bases, leaving 11 bases of the junction unmatched. The CDR3 length is 16 residues.

This sequence joins TRBV15 and TRBJ1-3, with TRBD1 matching 7 bases. CDR1 is LNHNV and CDR2 is YYDKDF in the germline V gene (reference sequence). After removal of 3 bases from V and 4 bases from J, the junction contained 9 bases not matched to a gene. The CDR3 is made up of 16 amino acids. The CDR3 spells CATSRNTQGWGNTIYF. The DNA of the CDR3 is TGTGCCACCAGCAGGAACACACAGGGGTGGGGAAACACCATATATTTT.

This chain joins TRBV19 and TRBJ1-2, with D unclear. Germline V gives CDR1 LNHDA, CDR2 SQIVND (reference sequence). V was cut by 10 bases and J by 0 bases, with 12 bases left in between. CDR3 length: 13 amino acids. CDR3 bases: TGTGCCACCAAGGGAGCCCCTAACTATGGCTACACCTTC. Translated: CATKGAPNYGYTF.

V usage is TRBV6-5 and J usage is TRBJ1-3; TRBD1 might be the D (5 bases). Per the germline V gene, CDR1 is MNHEY and CDR2 is SVGAGI. V lost 4 bases, J lost 3 bases, and 7 bases lay in between. The length of the CDR3 is 13 residues. DNA for the CDR3: TGTGCCAGCAGTTTGGACATTGGAAACACCATATATTTT. Protein sequence: CASSLDIGNTIYF.

This clone was seen a few times. The chain has TRBV6-5 and TRBJ2-2; 8 nucleotides match TRBD1. The CDR3 is made up of 14 amino acids. The germline gives CDR1 MNHEY, CDR2 SVGAGI. The junction had 5 bases not matched to a gene; V was cut back by 6 bases and J by 5 bases. CDR3 protein: CASRATGVTGELFF. The DNA of the CDR3 is TGTGCCAGCAGGGCGACAGGGGTTACCGGGGAGCTGTTTTTT.

This clone was seen more than once but under ten times. This chain connects TRBV29-1 to TRBJ1-2, with a possible D match to TRBD1 (6 bases). The CDR3 is 14 amino acids. Germline values: CDR1 SQVTM, CDR2 ANQGSEA. Trimming stripped 4 bases from V and 7 bases from J, with 19 bases between. CDR3 in amino acids: CSVVRTVGEGGYTF. CDR3 nucleotide sequence: TGCAGCGTTGTGAGGACAGTTGGAGAGGGTGGCTACACCTTC.

The chain joins TRBV11-2 to TRBJ2-3, with D perhaps matching TRBD2 (5 bases). This CDR3 comprises 15 residues. From germline, CDR1 is SGHAT and CDR2 FQNNGV. Deletions cut 0 bases from V and 5 bases from J, with 12 bases between. The CDR3 region is CASSLDPGEVDTQYF. The CDR3 DNA reads TGTGCCAGCAGCTTAGATCCCGGGGAAGTAGATACGCAGTATTTT.

This chain joins TRBV15 and TRBJ2-7, with D possibly matching TRBD2 (6 bases). The CDR3 has 15 residues. Trimming pared 0 bases from V and 2 bases from J, leaving 11 bases between. Germline CDR1 and CDR2: LNHNV and YYDKDF (reference sequence). The CDR3 reads CATSRDLGLTYEQYF. The CDR3, as DNA: TGTGCCACCAGCAGAGATCTGGGACTGACCTACGAGCAGTACTTC.

This chain links TRBV7-9 with TRBJ2-3; D call uncertain. Trimming pared 4 bases from V and 6 bases from J, leaving 8 bases between. Germline CDR1 and CDR2: SEHNR and FQNEAQ (reference sequence). The CDR3 spans 12 residues. The CDR3: CASSSSLDTQYF. The CDR3 DNA sequence: TGTGCCAGCAGCTCGAGTCTTGATACGCAGTATTTT.

V and J are TRBV5-1 and TRBJ1-2; 7 nucleotides match TRBD1. The germline gives CDR1 SGHRS, CDR2 YFSETQ. V lost 4 bases and J lost 0; bases outside the gene matches: 6. CDR3 length: 15 residues. This CDR3 is CASSTGTVTNYGYTF. The CDR3, as DNA: TGCGCCAGCAGCACCGGGACAGTAACTAACTATGGCTACACCTTC.

This clone was detected only once. The gene calls are TRBV5-4 and TRBJ2-1, with 7 nucleotides matching TRBD1. CDR1 is SGHNT, CDR2 YYREEE, per germline (reference sequence). Trimming removed 2 bases from V and 7 bases from J; junction bases left unmatched: 12. The CDR3 consists of 16 residues. Written as DNA, the CDR3 is TGTGCCAGCAGCTTACCGGGACAGTCTCTGGGTAATGAGCAGTTCTTC. Residues: CASSLPGQSLGNEQFF.

The chain joins TRBV19 to TRBJ1-1, with 7 bases fitting TRBD1. The germline V gene has CDR1 LNHDA and CDR2 SQIVND (reference sequence). This CDR3 spans 17 amino acids. With V trimmed by 6 bases and J by 0 bases, 13 bases remained unmatched. The CDR3 sequence: CASRKLLRGRMNTEAFF. The CDR3 nucleotides are TGTGCCAGTAGAAAGTTGTTGAGGGGGCGCATGAACACTGAAGCTTTCTTT.

This CDR3 reads CASSLVGGAEKLFF. The CDR3 DNA reads as TGTGCCAGCAGTTTGGTTGGCGGGGCAGAAAAACTGTTTTTT. V and J are TRBV27 and TRBJ1-4, with D maybe TRBD1 (5 bases). This CDR3 spans 14 amino acids. The germline CDR1 and CDR2 sequences are MNHEY and SMNVEV (reference sequence). With 3 bases removed from V and 8 bases from J, the gap between germline ends came to 13 bases.

In this sample, this clone turned up a few times. In DNA form, the CDR3 reads TGTGCCAGCAGCCCAATACAGGGGCTTCTCTCTGGAAACACCATATATTTT. Protein product: CASSPIQGLLSGNTIYF. The chain joins TRBV7-8 to TRBJ1-3; 7 positions match TRBD1. J gave up 0 bases and V 5 bases, and 10 bases lay outside the gene matches. This CDR3 region has 17 residues. The germline V gene encodes CDR1 SGHVS and CDR2 FQNEAQ. The complete variable domain, with remaining parts taken from reference TRBV7-8 and TRBJ1-3, reads GAGVSQSPRYKVAKRGQDVALRCDPISGHVSLFWYQQALGQGPEFLTYFQNEAQLDKSGLPSDRFFAERPEGSVSTLKIQRTQQEDSAVYLCASSPIQGLLSGNTIYFGEGSWLTVV.

The J gene is TRBJ2-1, the V gene TRBV12-3 or TRBV12-4, with a tentative D call TRBD2 (5 bases). The V and J ends lost 2 bases and 7 bases respectively, with 6 bases between them. This CDR3 is built from 12 residues. Here the CDR3 reads CASSLTGNEQFF. The CDR3 nucleotides read TGTGCCAGCAGTTTAACGGGAAATGAGCAGTTCTTC.

This chain links TRBV25-1 with TRBJ1-1; TRBD1 agrees at 10 bases. Losses at the gene ends were 6 bases for V and 2 bases for J; bases not matched to a gene: 6. CDR3 length: 15 amino acids. Germline CDR1 reads MGHDK; CDR2 reads SYGVNS. CDR3 residues: CASRGDRGLNTEAFF. The CDR3 coding sequence is TGTGCCAGCAGAGGTGACAGGGGGCTTAACACTGAAGCTTTCTTT.

The J gene is TRBJ1-6, the V gene TRBV4-2; possible D gene TRBD1, 5 bases. The germline V and J ends were trimmed by 3 bases and 8 bases, with 14 bases remaining between them. This CDR3 region has 15 residues. CDR1 and CDR2 (germline): LGHNA, YNFKEQ. The CDR3 DNA follows: TGTGCCAGCAGCCATGGGCCAGGGCTTGATTCACCCCTCCACTTT. Its translation: CASSHGPGLDSPLHF.

The chain recombines TRBV6-5 with TRBJ2-7, with D perhaps matching TRBD2 (6 bases). This CDR3 is 15 amino acids long. Germline V gene sequence: CDR1 MNHEY, CDR2 SVGAGI. V shed 0 bases and J shed 5 bases, with 14 bases lying between them. The CDR3 loop reads CASSYSVAGSHEQYF. The CDR3 DNA is TGTGCCAGCAGTTACTCCGTCGCGGGGTCCCACGAGCAGTACTTC.

The V and J genes are TRBV11-3 and TRBJ2-7; D remains ambiguous. Trimming pared 1 base from V and 2 bases from J, leaving 6 bases between. Looked up from germline, CDR1 is SGHNT and CDR2 is YENEEA. CDR3 size: 13 residues. CDR3 DNA sequence: TGTGCCAGCAGCTTAGGGCCGACCTACGAGCAGTACTTC. Amino acid sequence: CASSLGPTYEQYF.

This CDR3 is CASSDGLAGGEETQYF. The CDR3 DNA follows: TGTGCCAGCAGTGACGGACTAGCGGGGGGGGAAGAGACCCAGTACTTC. The rearrangement joins TRBV6-1 to TRBJ2-5; 15 bases fit TRBD2. Germline trimming cut 3 bases from V and 3 bases from J; bases unmatched to any gene: 2. CDR3 length equals 16 residues. Per the germline V gene, CDR1 is MNHNS and CDR2 is SASEGT.

The rearrangement joins TRBV5-1 to TRBJ1-5; D remains ambiguous. V was clipped by 2 bases and J by 10 bases, with 16 bases between them. The length of the CDR3 is 14 residues. Germline loops: CDR1 SGHRS, CDR2 YFSETQ. The CDR3 loop is CASSFGEGAEPQHF. CDR3 in DNA: TGCGCCAGCAGCTTCGGAGAGGGAGCCGAACCCCAGCATTTT.

The chain combines TRBV21-1 with TRBJ2-7; TRBD1 is the table's D call and was not checked against the DNA. TRBV21-1 is shown as a pseudogene. This CDR3 comprises 16 residues. CDR3 amino acids: CASSNRTLIEHYEQYF. As DNA, the CDR3 is TGTGCCAGCAGCAACCGGACACTCATCGAACACTACGAGCAGTACTTC.

The chain recombines TRBV18 with TRBJ1-2, with D maybe TRBD1 (6 bases). The CDR3 is 16 residues long. The V gene's germline CDR1 is KGHSH and CDR2 LQKENI. The germline V and J ends were trimmed by 1 base and 8 bases, with 20 bases remaining between them. CDR3 bases: TGTGCCAGCTCACCACAAATCTCAGGGGAGAGTGGGGGCTACACCTTC. Its protein is CASSPQISGESGGYTF.